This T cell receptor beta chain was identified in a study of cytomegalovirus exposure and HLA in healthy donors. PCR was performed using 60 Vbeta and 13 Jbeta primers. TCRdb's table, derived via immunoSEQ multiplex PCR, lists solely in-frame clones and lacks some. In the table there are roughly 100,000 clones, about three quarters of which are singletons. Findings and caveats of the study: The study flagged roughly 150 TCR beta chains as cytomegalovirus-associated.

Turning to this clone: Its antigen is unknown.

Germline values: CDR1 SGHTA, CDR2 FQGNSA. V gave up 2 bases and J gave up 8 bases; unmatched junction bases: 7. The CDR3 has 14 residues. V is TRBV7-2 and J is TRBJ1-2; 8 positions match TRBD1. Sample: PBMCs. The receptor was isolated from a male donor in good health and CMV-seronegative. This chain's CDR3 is CASSLTNRGDGYTF. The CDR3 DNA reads TGTGCCAGCAGCTTAACTAACAGGGGGGACGGCTACACCTTC.